One and the same sample provided the 21 T cell receptor beta chains below, sequenced in a study of regulatory T cells in long-lasting Graves disease. Arm-PCR of CDR3 regions with iRepertoire HTBI primers generated TCR beta libraries. Each CDR3 protein gets one entry after TCRdb re-called the multiplex PCR reads with MiXCR. Among a few hundred thousand distinct CDR3 sequences listed, about 20% were seen once. This sample's time point: persistent/refractory GD, antithyroid drugs over 5 years with positive TRAb. From PBMCs, RNA was extracted and then used to make the TCR library. The sequencing here drew on peripheral blood mononuclear cells (PBMCs), taken when the disease was refractory, from a patient treated with antithyroid drugs. These receptors came from a female donor with Graves disease.

A few counts support this clonotype. The genes are TRBV20-1 and TRBJ2-5; D remains ambiguous. The assigned J gene may be wrong: the sequence end matches TRBJ2-1 better. This CDR3 has 15 amino acids. Germline assignment: CDR1 DFQATT and CDR2 SNEGSKA (reference sequence). The CDR3 loop is CSARDLPGFRNEQFF. The CDR3 coding sequence is TGCAGTGCTAGAGATTTGCCCGGGTTTCGCAATGAGCAGTTCTTC.

This clonotype showed up many times. The rearrangement links TRBV5-4 to TRBJ2-2, with a tentative D call TRBD1 (5 bases). The V and J ends lost 7 bases and 5 bases respectively, with 9 bases between them. The germline CDR1 and CDR2 sequences are SGHNT and YYREEE (reference sequence). CDR3 length equals 12 residues. The CDR3 coding sequence is TGTGCCAGCGCGACAGAAACCGGGGAGCTGTTTTTT. Protein product: CASATETGELFF.

The chain recombines TRBV4-1 with TRBJ2-7; D perhaps matches TRBD1 (5 bases). V lost 3 bases and J lost 5, with 11 bases in between. This CDR3 comprises 13 residues. Germline-derived CDR1 and CDR2 are MGHRA and YSYEKL. CDR3 sequence (DNA): TGCGCCAGCAGCCACCTCGAGACAGACGAGCAGTACTTC. This translates into CASSHLETDEQYF.

Comments on this clonotype: This may be a read error, as it is one base from a much larger clone. V usage is TRBV7-8 and J usage is TRBJ2-7; D gene ambiguous. This CDR3 is 12 amino acids long. From germline, CDR1 is SGHVS and CDR2 FQNEAQ. Trimming shortened V by 2 bases and J by 3 bases, and 5 bases separated the two germline ends. CDR3 residues: CASSLNLYEQYF. CDR3 bases: TGTGCCAGCAGCTTAAACCTCTACGAGCAGTACTTC. Full variable domain (rest looked up from reference TRBV7-8 and TRBJ2-7): GAGVSQSPRYKVAKRGQDVALRCDPISGHVSLFWYQQALGQGPEFLTYFQNEAQLDKSGLPSDRFFAERPEGSVSTLKIQRTQQEDSAVYLCASSLNLYEQYFGPGTRLTVT.

As concerns this clonotype: A much larger clone differs by one base, so this may be a read error. V is TRBV11-2 and J is TRBJ2-7, with a possible D match to TRBD2 (6 bases). CDR3 size: 13 residues. Deletions cut 8 bases from V and 6 bases from J, with 17 bases between. Germline values: CDR1 SGHAT, CDR2 FQNNGV. CDR3 protein: CASRPAGPPEQYF. The CDR3, as DNA: TGTGCCAGCCGCCCCGCGGGACCCCCCGAGCAGTACTTC.

The CDR3 protein is CSVETPVPLAGGLDNEQFF. The CDR3 DNA is TGCAGCGTTGAAACCCCAGTACCCCTAGCGGGAGGTTTGGACAATGAGCAGTTCTTC. V is TRBV29-1 and J is TRBJ2-1, with 11 bases fitting TRBD2. Trimming cost V 2 bases and J 5 bases; bases outside gene matches: 17. Germline V gene data show CDR1 as SQVTM and CDR2 as ANQGSEA. This CDR3 is 19 amino acids long.

The chain links TRBV5-6 to TRBJ2-5; 10 bases match TRBD2. Germline lookup yields CDR1 SGHDT and CDR2 YYEEEE. This CDR3 has 16 amino acids. V shed 0 bases, J shed 4 bases, and the junction held 6 bases outside the gene matches. CDR3 in DNA: TGTGCCAGCAGCTTGGGGCTAGCGGGAGTATTAGAGACCCAGTACTTC. Translated, it gives CASSLGLAGVLETQYF. Using reference TRBV5-6 and TRBJ2-5 for the parts outside the CDR3, the full variable domain is DAGVTQSPTHLIKTRGQQVTLRCSPKSGHDTVSWYQQALGQGPQFIFQYYEEEERQRGNFPDRFSGHQFPNYSSELNVNALLLGDSALYLCASSLGLAGVLETQYFGPGTRLLVL.

The chain joins TRBV29-1 to TRBJ2-1; D possibly corresponds to TRBD1 (5 bases). Germline CDR1 and CDR2: SQVTM and ANQGSEA. This CDR3 comprises 11 residues. V was clipped by 4 bases and J by 9 bases, with 10 bases between them. CDR3 sequence: CSVAPQVEQFF. In DNA form, the CDR3 reads TGCAGCGTTGCCCCACAGGTTGAGCAGTTCTTC.

There are a few counts of this clonotype. The limits of the CDR3 on the DNA are not certain, so only TCRdb's listed CDR3 is given. The CDR3 sequence: CASSLSRLGANVLTFGAGYGYTF. The chain uses TRBV5-1 and TRBJ1-2; TRBD1, as called in the table, went unchecked against the DNA. Ends included, the CDR3 has 23 residues. CDR1 is SGHRS and CDR2 is YFSETQ in the germline V gene.

In its sample, this clonotype was seen many times. The chain links TRBV6-9 to TRBJ2-7; TRBD2 matches at 8 bases. J gave up 3 bases and V 3 bases, and 4 bases lay outside the gene matches. CDR1 is MNHGY and CDR2 is SVAAGI in the germline V gene. This CDR3 has 14 residues. The CDR3, as DNA: TGTGCCAGCAGTTACATGGCGGGAGGCTACGAGCAGTACTTC. This sequence encodes CASSYMAGGYEQYF.

Remarks on this clonotype: Since a much larger clone is just one base distant, this may be a read error. The gene calls are TRBV7-3 and TRBJ2-5; either TRBD1 or TRBD2 may fit D (5 bases each). Germline V gives CDR1 SGHTA, CDR2 FQGTGA. Deletions cut 10 bases from V and 4 bases from J, with 22 bases between. CDR3 size: 15 residues. CDR3 sequence reads: CAISPTGVALETQYF. The CDR3 coding sequence is TGTGCCATCAGTCCTACAGGCGTAGCGTTAGAGACCCAGTACTTC.

This clonotype was observed at least ten times. The chain joins TRBV7-8 to TRBJ2-5, with D possibly matching TRBD1 (5 bases). CDR3 length: 14 residues. Between the trimmed V and J ends, which lost 5 bases and 4 bases, there was a span of 14 bases. Germline-derived CDR1 and CDR2 are SGHVS and FQNEAQ. CDR3 in DNA: TGTGCCAGCAGCCAGACCAGGGTTGGAGAGACCCAGTACTTC. Protein: CASSQTRVGETQYF.

The V call is TRBV19, the J call TRBJ1-1; D gene ambiguous. Trimming removed 4 bases from V and 4 bases from J, with 10 bases in between. Germline CDR1 reads LNHDA; CDR2 reads SQIVND (reference sequence). This CDR3 is built from 13 residues. The CDR3 sequence is CASSRREGTEAFF. CDR3 nucleotides: TGTGCCAGTAGTAGGAGGGAGGGCACTGAAGCTTTCTTT.

V is TRBV13 and J is TRBJ2-5; 7 positions agree with TRBD2. V gave up 0 bases and J gave up 2 bases; unmatched junction bases: 6. The germline gives CDR1 PRHDT, CDR2 FYEKMQ (reference sequence). The CDR3 loop spans 16 amino acids. CDR3 bases: TGTGCCAGCAGCTTAGGAACCCTAGCGGAGCAAGAGACCCAGTACTTC. Its protein product is CASSLGTLAEQETQYF.

The rearrangement joins TRBV16 to TRBJ1-6, with 7 bases aligning to TRBD1. V was pared by 1 base and J by 7 bases, with 4 bases of the junction left unmatched. The CDR3 runs 15 residues. The V gene's germline CDR1 is KGHSY and CDR2 FQNENV. CDR3 bases: TGTGCCAGCAGCCAATGGGACAGACTAAATTCACCCCTCCACTTT. Translated, it gives CASSQWDRLNSPLHF.

Worth noting for this clonotype: A much more abundant neighbour one base away suggests this may be a read error. The chain has TRBV28 and TRBJ2-2, with D possibly TRBD1 on 5 matching bases. Germline CDR1 and CDR2: MDHEN and SYDVKM. The CDR3 is 15 residues long. In DNA form, the CDR3 reads TGTGTCAGCACCTCTCATCAGGGTTCGCCCGGGGAGCTGTTTTTT. Protein: CVSTSHQGSPGELFF. The complete variable domain, with remaining parts taken from reference TRBV28 and TRBJ2-2, reads DVKVTQSSRYLVKRTGEKVFLECVQDMDHENMFWYRQDPGLGLRLIYFSYDVKMKEKGDIPEGYSVSREKKERFSLILESASTNQTSMYLCVSTSHQGSPGELFFGEGSRLTVL.

This clonotype was seen at least ten times. The chain is built from TRBV28 and TRBJ2-7, with D perhaps assigned TRBD1 or TRBD2 (5 bases each). Germline loops: CDR1 MDHEN, CDR2 SYDVKM. V lost 2 bases and J lost 3, with 20 bases in between. CDR3 length equals 17 residues. In nucleotides, the CDR3 is TGTGCCAGCAGTTTAATCGGTTATCCGGGACGGCACTACGAGCAGTACTTC. It translates to CASSLIGYPGRHYEQYF. Filled out from reference TRBV28 and TRBJ2-7, the complete variable domain reads DVKVTQSSRYLVKRTGEKVFLECVQDMDHENMFWYRQDPGLGLRLIYFSYDVKMKEKGDIPEGYSVSREKKERFSLILESASTNQTSMYLCASSLIGYPGRHYEQYFGPGTRLTVT.

This clonotype was seen only a few times. The rearrangement links TRBV7-3 to TRBJ1-1; D is uncertain. Germline lookup yields CDR1 SGHTA and CDR2 FQGTGA. The CDR3 totals 13 residues. The V end was cut by 7 bases, the J end by 4 bases, with 13 bases between. The CDR3 loop is CASTNKGPTEAFF. CDR3 bases: TGTGCCAGCACCAATAAAGGGCCCACTGAAGCTTTCTTT. The full variable domain, completed using reference TRBV7-3 and TRBJ1-1, is GAGVSQTPSNKVTEKGKYVELRCDPISGHTALYWYRQSLGQGPEFLIYFQGTGAADDSGLPNDRFFAVRPEGSVSTLKIQRTERGDSAVYLCASTNKGPTEAFFGQGTRLTVV.

This clonotype showed up many times. The chain links TRBV28 to TRBJ1-1; no firm D call. Trimming took off 5 bases at V and 1 base at J, with 14 bases between the two ends. CDR1 is MDHEN, CDR2 SYDVKM, per germline. The CDR3 consists of 15 residues. The DNA of the CDR3 is TGTGCCAGCAGTCACTCTGGATCGGGGAACACTGAAGCTTTCTTT. This encodes CASSHSGSGNTEAFF.

This rearrangement joins TRBV6-2 or TRBV6-3 to TRBJ2-3, with no clear D. V lost 6 bases and J lost 4, with 11 bases in between. This CDR3 has 13 amino acids. The germline CDR1 and CDR2 sequences are MNHEY and SVGEGT. CDR3 sequence (DNA): TGTGCCAGCAGGCGCCCCGGCGCAGATACGCAGTATTTT. This translates into CASRRPGADTQYF.

This clonotype was seen repeatedly, ten times or more. This sequence joins TRBV28 and TRBJ1-2; TRBD1 matches 8 bases. V trimming: 5 bases; J trimming: 4 bases; junction bases outside the gene matches: 6. This CDR3 comprises 14 residues. Germline V gene sequence: CDR1 MDHEN, CDR2 SYDVKM. CDR3 in DNA: TGTGCCAGCAGTCGGACAGGGTACGCCTATGGCTACACCTTC. Its translation: CASSRTGYAYGYTF.